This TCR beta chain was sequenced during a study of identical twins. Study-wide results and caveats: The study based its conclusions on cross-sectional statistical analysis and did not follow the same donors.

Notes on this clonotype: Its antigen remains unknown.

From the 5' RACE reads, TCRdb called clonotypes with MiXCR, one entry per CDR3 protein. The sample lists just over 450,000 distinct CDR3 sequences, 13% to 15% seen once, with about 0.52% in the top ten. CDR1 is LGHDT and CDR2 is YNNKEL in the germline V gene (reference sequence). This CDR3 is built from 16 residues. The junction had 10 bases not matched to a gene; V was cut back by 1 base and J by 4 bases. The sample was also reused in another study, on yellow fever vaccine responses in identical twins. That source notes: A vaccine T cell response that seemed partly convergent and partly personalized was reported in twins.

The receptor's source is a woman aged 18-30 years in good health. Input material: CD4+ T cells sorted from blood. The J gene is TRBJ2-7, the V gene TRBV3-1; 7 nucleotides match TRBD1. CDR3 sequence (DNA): TGTGCCAGCAGCCAAGGAGGGTCAGGGGGACGGTACGAGCAGTACTTC. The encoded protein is CASSQGGSGGRYEQYF.